The clone carrying this T cell receptor beta chain has a handful of counts. No antigen is known for it. Between the mid-2010s and the late 2010s, patients underwent resection in Japan or China. Each case's diagnosis was confirmed by two pathologists on H&E. V lost 3 bases, J lost 3 bases, and 11 bases lay in between. The CDR3 spans 14 residues. The V gene's germline CDR1 is KGHSH and CDR2 LQKENI. The entry originates in a study of immune evolution from preneoplasia to lung adenocarcinoma. Overall study: HLA loss of heterozygosity: around 6.5% AIS, 15% MIA, around 35% ADC, none AAH.

Points from the study as a whole: T cell clonality was higher in KRAS-mutant than EGFR-mutant or wild-type nodules.

The data were produced by immunoSEQ multiplex PCR, yet TCRdb's version contains in-frame clones alone and is incomplete. Here the sample spans over 30,000 clones, roughly four fifths being singletons. Sequences were obtained from FFPE invasive lung adenocarcinoma tissue. V and J are TRBV18 and TRBJ2-5; D gene uncertain. This TCR came from a person between 55 and 70 years old with lung adenocarcinoma. In DNA, the CDR3 is TGTGCCAGCTCACCGTCCTGGACGGAAGAGACCCAGTACTTC. This codes for CASSPSWTEETQYF.